The 24 T cell receptor beta chains below were found in one sample sequenced in a study of OX40 agonist ivuxolimab in advanced cancers. Some clones are missing from TCRdb's copy, which holds only in-frame ones; the method was immunoSEQ multiplex PCR. This table holds about 20,000 clones, around three quarters found once. The sample in question was CD4+ or CD8+ T cells sorted from blood, obtained in a trial of the OX40 agonist ivuxolimab. The receptors here all came from an adult with an advanced solid tumor such as melanoma, head and neck, liver or kidney cancer.

This clone was seen more than once but under ten times. The chain's CDR3 is CSVAEPGTGEWGYTF. The CDR3 DNA is TGCAGCGTCGCCGAACCCGGGACAGGGGAATGGGGCTACACCTTC. V and J are TRBV29-1 and TRBJ1-2; 10 bases fit TRBD1. The CDR3 has 15 amino acids. The J segment lost 8 bases and the V segment lost 6 bases, leaving 15 bases of the junction unmatched. Germline lookup yields CDR1 SQVTM and CDR2 ANQGSEA.

The J gene is TRBJ1-4, the V gene TRBV6-6; TRBD1 might be the D (5 bases). Trimming shortened V by 6 bases and J by 4 bases, and 15 bases separated the two germline ends. The germline CDR1 and CDR2 sequences are MNHNY and SVGAGI (reference sequence). This CDR3 has 15 amino acids. DNA of the CDR3: TGTGCCAGCAGACAAGGGACGGACAATAATGAAAAACTGTTTTTT. Translation: CASRQGTDNNEKLFF.

This clone has only one observation. J is TRBJ1-3 and V is TRBV5-1; 7 bases map to TRBD1. Unmatched junction bases numbered 5, after V lost 3 bases and J lost 2 bases. From germline, CDR1 is SGHRS and CDR2 YFSETQ. The CDR3 length is 15 residues. The CDR3 sequence: CASSSTGMTGNTIYF. CDR3 bases: TGCGCCAGCAGCTCGACAGGGATGACTGGAAACACCATATATTTT.

The chain carries TRBV6-5 and TRBJ1-2; possible D gene TRBD1, 5 bases. The V end lost 4 bases, the J end lost 1 base, and 7 bases lay between the germline ends. This CDR3 is built from 13 residues. Per germline, CDR1 MNHEY and CDR2 SVGAGI. CDR3 in DNA: TGTGCCAGCAGTTTGGGGGTTAACTATGGCTACACCTTC. Translation gives CASSLGVNYGYTF.

This chain uses TRBV18 with TRBJ2-1; D may be TRBD1 (6 bases). Trimming left V 0 bases short and J 12 bases short, with 9 bases between. Germline V gene lookup returns CDR1 KGHSH and CDR2 LQKENI. The CDR3 spans 12 residues. CDR3 loop: CASSPPGTRQFF. DNA for the CDR3: TGTGCCAGCTCACCACCAGGGACAAGGCAGTTCTTC.

V usage is TRBV5-1 and J usage is TRBJ2-7, with 7 bases aligning to TRBD1. Trimming took 0 bases from V and 0 from J; bases not matched to a gene: 6. The CDR3 contains 16 residues. Per the germline V gene, CDR1 is SGHRS and CDR2 is YFSETQ. The CDR3 loop reads CASSLGTGWGSYEQYF. DNA of the CDR3: TGCGCCAGCAGCTTGGGGACAGGCTGGGGCTCCTACGAGCAGTACTTC.

This chain uses TRBV4-3 with TRBJ2-7, with TRBD2 matching 11 bases. Germline V gene sequence: CDR1 LGHNA, CDR2 YSLEER. V shed 4 bases and J 4 bases; nucleotides not matched to a gene: 6. The CDR3 has 15 amino acids. CDR3 DNA sequence: TGCGCCAGCAGCCCGGGACTAGCGGCATCTTACGAGCAGTACTTC. This gives the protein CASSPGLAASYEQYF.

V is TRBV29-1 and J is TRBJ2-4, with 8 bases that match TRBD2. V lost 6 bases to trimming and J lost 9 bases; unmatched junction nucleotides: 4. Germline V CDR1 and CDR2: SQVTM, ANQGSEA. The CDR3 sequence is 11 residues long. CDR3 residues: CSVGLASIQYF. The CDR3 bases are TGCAGCGTCGGACTAGCCAGCATTCAGTACTTC.

V and J are TRBV5-8 and TRBJ2-3; weak D call: TRBD1 (5 bases). The V and J ends lost 5 bases and 5 bases respectively, with 12 bases between them. The V gene's germline CDR1 is SGHTS and CDR2 YDEGEE. The CDR3 sequence is 13 residues long. DNA of the CDR3: TGTGCCAGCAGGACAGTCTATGGAGATACGCAGTATTTT. Protein sequence: CASRTVYGDTQYF.

The chain couples TRBV19 to TRBJ2-5, with D maybe TRBD2 (5 bases). Germline V gene data show CDR1 as LNHDA and CDR2 as SQIVND (reference sequence). V was trimmed by 6 bases and J by 4 bases, leaving 21 bases between them. CDR3 length: 16 residues. CDR3 bases: TGTGCCAGTAGCACATCCGAGAAGCGGCCAATAGAGACCCAGTACTTC. The encoded protein is CASSTSEKRPIETQYF.

The chain is built from TRBV6-5 and TRBJ1-3; D not resolved. V was pared by 6 bases and J by 4 bases, with 13 bases between. Germline CDR1 reads MNHEY; CDR2 reads SVGAGI. The CDR3 covers 14 residues. The CDR3 region is CASRPGVSGNTIYF. In DNA form, the CDR3 reads TGTGCCAGCAGACCGGGAGTATCCGGAAACACCATATATTTT.

The gene calls are TRBV7-9 and TRBJ2-7, with 9 bases that match TRBD1. Germline values: CDR1 SEHNR, CDR2 FQNEAQ (reference sequence). V lost 5 bases, J lost 4 bases, and 6 bases stayed unmatched. The CDR3 has 14 amino acids. Here the CDR3 DNA reads TGTGCCAGCAGCCCCCGGACAGGGGTGTACGAGCAGTACTTC. This translates into CASSPRTGVYEQYF.

This clone was detected a few times. The V gene is TRBV19, the J gene TRBJ1-2; D ambiguous. V was pared by 1 base and J by 4 bases, with 7 bases between. CDR1 and CDR2 from the germline V gene are LNHDA and SQIVND (reference sequence). The CDR3 loop spans 13 amino acids. This CDR3 reads CASSIGQRYGYTF. CDR3 bases: TGTGCCAGTAGTATAGGGCAGCGCTATGGCTACACCTTC.

This clone showed up just once. The chain links TRBV4-2 to TRBJ2-2; 12 bases fit TRBD2. This CDR3 region has 17 residues. The trim removed 2 bases at V and 7 bases at J, leaving 8 bases unmatched. Looked up from germline, CDR1 is LGHNA and CDR2 is YNFKEQ. The CDR3 DNA reads TGTGCCAGCAGCCAACTAGCGGGGGGGCAGGTAATCGGGGAGCTGTTTTTT. It yields the protein CASSQLAGGQVIGELFF.

This chain joins TRBV2 and TRBJ1-6; no reliable D call. Germline V CDR1 and CDR2: SNHLY, FYNNEI. Between the trimmed V and J ends, which lost 3 bases and 8 bases, there was a span of 20 bases. The CDR3 spans 17 residues. In DNA form, the CDR3 reads TGTGCCAGCAGTGACCTCTACTTTACGGGTCGGGATTCACCCCTCCACTTT. This encodes CASSDLYFTGRDSPLHF.

This chain connects TRBV7-9 to TRBJ1-4, with TRBD1 matching over 10 bases. V gave up 1 base and J gave up 5 bases; unmatched junction bases: 1. CDR1 is SEHNR, CDR2 FQNEAQ, per germline (reference sequence). The CDR3 is 15 amino acids. The CDR3 DNA is TGTGCCAGCAGCTTAGGGGGACAGGGGAATGAAAAACTGTTTTTT. Amino acids: CASSLGGQGNEKLFF.

The gene calls are TRBV28 and TRBJ1-3; possibly TRBD1 for D (5 bases). The CDR3 has 15 residues. With 8 bases removed from V and 0 bases from J, the gap between germline ends came to 14 bases. CDR1 and CDR2 (germline): MDHEN, SYDVKM. The DNA for the CDR3 is TGTGCCAGCGCCGGGGACGGAAGCTCTGGAAACACCATATATTTT. Translation gives CASAGDGSSGNTIYF.

The chain links TRBV27 to TRBJ2-7; possibly TRBD2 for D (5 bases). Per the germline V gene, CDR1 is MNHEY and CDR2 is SMNVEV (reference sequence). This CDR3 region has 15 residues. V gave up 5 bases and J gave up 7 bases, with 21 bases separating them. The CDR3 loop reads CASSRAGITIREQYF. CDR3 nucleotides: TGTGCCAGCAGTCGAGCCGGGATCACTATTCGGGAGCAGTACTTC.

This clone was found once. The chain recombines TRBV18 with TRBJ2-3; D is possibly TRBD1 (6 bases). This CDR3 is built from 17 residues. Trimming shortened V by 1 base and J by 0 bases, and 14 bases separated the two germline ends. Per germline, CDR1 KGHSH and CDR2 LQKENI. CDR3 sequence: CASSPLSGTSSTDTQYF. The CDR3 nucleotides read TGTGCCAGCTCACCACTATCCGGGACATCTAGCACAGATACGCAGTATTTT.

Relative to its sample, this clone is medium-sized. The chain has TRBV10-3 and TRBJ2-3; D is undetermined. Germline values: CDR1 ENHRY, CDR2 SYGVKD. This CDR3 is built from 13 residues. Trimming left V 8 bases short and J 4 bases short, with 13 bases between. The DNA of the CDR3 is TGTGCCATCGGGGTAGTATCTGCAGATACGCAGTATTTT. Protein sequence: CAIGVVSADTQYF.

The V call is TRBV11-2, the J call TRBJ2-5; TRBD1 matches 9 bases. The CDR3 has 18 amino acids. Trimming cost V 1 base and J 6 bases; bases outside gene matches: 15. Germline V CDR1 and CDR2: SGHAT, FQNNGV. CDR3 amino acids: CASSLVPHKGTGRQTQYF. The CDR3, as DNA: TGTGCCAGCAGCTTAGTCCCTCATAAAGGGACAGGGAGGCAGACCCAGTACTTC.

The chain couples TRBV4-2 to TRBJ2-2; 7 bases match TRBD2. This CDR3 is built from 16 residues. The germline V gene has CDR1 LGHNA and CDR2 YNFKEQ. The trim removed 4 bases at V and 7 bases at J, leaving 12 bases unmatched. In nucleotides, the CDR3 is TGTGCCAGCAGCCCCACGGGCGGGAGAGTAGGCGGGGAGCTGTTTTTT. The encoded protein is CASSPTGGRVGGELFF.

The V call is TRBV5-5, the J call TRBJ2-5; either TRBD1 or TRBD2 may supply D (6 bases each). The last part of the DNA fits TRBJ2-7 better; the J call may be wrong. Germline V gene sequence: CDR1 SGHKS, CDR2 YYEKEE (reference sequence). CDR3 length equals 16 residues. DNA of the CDR3: TGTGCCAGCAGCTATGGAGGGGGGATGTGGTCCTACGAGCAGTACTTC. Translating gives CASSYGGGMWSYEQYF.

This chain joins TRBV4-1 and TRBJ2-1, with D unclear. Germline V CDR1 and CDR2: MGHRA, YSYEKL. This CDR3 region has 16 residues. V was clipped by 0 bases and J by 4 bases, with 13 bases between them. For the CDR3, the DNA is TGCGCCAGCAGCCAAGATATGACACTGGGATACAATGAGCAGTTCTTC. This gives the protein CASSQDMTLGYNEQFF.